This entry is about one T cell receptor (beta chain). The specificity of this receptor is unknown. There are no base qualities to consult, and no much larger clone falls within one base. Its CDR3 holds 13 amino acids, cysteine through phenylalanine. Solely the CDR3 DNA is kept, with 39 bases framed from the first base. The germline ends are 17 bases apart after V is trimmed by 6 bases and J by 7 bases. The germline V gene provides CDR1 SGHRS and CDR2 YFSETQ. Libraries were constructed by the immunoSEQ multiplex PCR assay. For most patients, genomic DNA was isolated with the Qiagen DNeasy Blood and Tissue Kit and sent frozen to Adaptive Biotechnologies for TCR sequencing. High-throughput TCR-beta CDR3 sequencing of genomic DNA from most patients was performed by Adaptive Biotechnologies. The authors processed their data as follows. TCR sequencing data were retrieved from Adaptive's ImmunoSEQ software for 15 to 20 patients, whereas a few other patients were processed with MiXCR and VDJtools. To correct CD4 versus CD8 sorting errors, sequences present in both subsets at a frequency ratio below 5:1 were removed. Because the origin of CDR3 nucleotide sequences shared between donor and recipient could not be assigned, those sequences were removed. At least 2-fold expansion over unstimulated cells and a minimum CFSE-low frequency of 0.002% (template counts) or 0.001% (read counts) were required for clones to be classified as alloreactive. Clones detected in sequenced pre-transplant spleen, lymph node, or MLR CFSE-low populations of the donor or recipient were defined as mappable. The cumulative frequency of alloreactive clones was calculated as a percentage of all sequences, weighted by copy number. Imported from immuneACCESS, the table was reduced by TCRdb to in-frame sequences with V and J called. These copies leave out some clones; in studies compared against another copy, an unresolved V gene accounts for under half, and the cause of the remainder is not known. The D gene and trimming were derived from the DNA, and the V and J assignments and clone size from that table. For this sample the table gives 80,000 to 90,000 clones, of which over 85% were detected only once. The leading ten clones occupy about 0.28% of the sample.

This entry is derived from a study of graft-versus-host responses after intestinal transplantation (dated by TCRdb to the early 2020s). Regarding the study in general: Multivisceral, liver-intestinal, or isolated intestinal transplants were received by the recipients. All recipients received anti-thymocyte globulin induction followed by maintenance tacrolimus and steroids for around 3 years. After intestinal transplantation, graft-versus-host and host-versus-graft alloreactive T cell clones in the graft, circulation and bone marrow were tracked using bulk TCR-beta CDR3 sequencing. Alloreactive clones were identified by sequencing pre-transplant mixed lymphocyte reaction products and comparing them with unstimulated pre-transplant donor and recipient T cells. A cohort of 24 intestinal transplant recipients, including one retransplant, was enrolled, and a few patients lacking pretransplant specimens were excluded. A peak of at least 4% donor T cells among recipient peripheral blood mononuclear cells was the definition used for donor T cell macrochimerism. Samples from a few later patients were sequenced in-house on an Illumina MiSeq with MiXCR processing rather than by the commercial service.

Results and caveats for the whole study, not just this receptor: The conclusions were limited by the relatively low number and heterogeneity of the intestinal transplant patients. In patients with donor T cell macrochimerism, the allografts had high GvH to HvG T cell clonal ratios. Early after transplant, peak levels of circulating GvH clones were associated with declines in HvG clones. GvH clones were found in recipient bone marrow, and some of the GvH clones appeared earlier in ileal mucosa or blood, which is consistent with an intestinal mucosal origin.

This specimen's time point label, interpreted: cells obtained before transplantation from donor or recipient. CD3+CD4+ and CD3+CD8+ populations were FACS-sorted from unstimulated pre-transplant donor and recipient cells taken from spleen or lymph nodes. Source: unstimulated CD4+ T cells sorted from spleen or lymph node cells, taken before intestinal transplant. The clonotype was recovered from a human donor who received an intestinal transplant. The V gene is TRBV5-1 and the J gene is TRBJ2-7, with a weak D call of TRBD1 (6 bases match). This receptor carries the CDR3 CASTIPPDREQYF. The bases read TGCGCCAGCACCATACCACCCGACAGGGAGCAGTACTTC. Here the CDR3 is joined to the reference TRBV5-1 and TRBJ2-7 genes, and the full variable domain is: KAGVTQTPRYLIKTRGQQVTLSCSPISGHRSVSWYQQTPGQGLQFLFEYFSETQRNKGNFPGRFSGRQFSNSRSEMNVSTLELGDSALYLCASTIPPDREQYFGPGTRLTVT.